These 24 T cell receptor beta chains share one sample of origin, sequenced in a study of T cells after yellow fever vaccination. Each CDR3 protein gets one entry after TCRdb re-called the 5' RACE reads with MiXCR. The sample comprises a few hundred thousand distinct CDR3 sequences, about a fifth of which are singletons, and about 13% rests with the top ten. The sequences come from PBMCs, collected 15 days after the yellow fever booster vaccination. These receptor sequences come from a man between 25 and 39 years old who received the YFV17D yellow fever vaccine.

Only a few counts were recorded for this clonotype. The V and J genes are TRBV20-1 and TRBJ2-2, with unresolved D. Germline assignment: CDR1 DFQATT and CDR2 SNEGSKA (reference sequence). This CDR3 comprises 14 residues. Trimming pared 0 bases from V and 1 base from J, leaving 6 bases between. The CDR3 nucleotides are TGCAGTGCTAGAGATATCTGGAACACCGGGGAGCTGTTTTTT. This gives the protein CSARDIWNTGELFF.

The V gene is TRBV28, the J gene TRBJ2-2, with D perhaps TRBD2 (6 bases). The germline gives CDR1 MDHEN, CDR2 SYDVKM. V shed 10 bases and J shed 4 bases, with 13 bases lying between them. The CDR3 covers 13 residues. The CDR3 DNA reads TGTGCCACCGACCGGGAGCCCACCGGGGAGCTGTTTTTT. As protein: CATDREPTGELFF. The full variable domain, its missing parts supplied by reference TRBV28 and TRBJ2-2, is DVKVTQSSRYLVKRTGEKVFLECVQDMDHENMFWYRQDPGLGLRLIYFSYDVKMKEKGDIPEGYSVSREKKERFSLILESASTNQTSMYLCATDREPTGELFFGEGSRLTVL.

This clonotype was counted only a few times. The chain is built from TRBV5-1 and TRBJ2-7, with TRBD2 identical over 13 bases. Germline CDR1 and CDR2: SGHRS and YFSETQ. Trimming cost V 3 bases and J 6 bases; bases outside gene matches: 3. The CDR3 length is 14 residues. As DNA, the CDR3 is TGCGCCAGCAGCTCCGGGACTAGCGGGACCGAGCAGTACTTC. This sequence encodes CASSSGTSGTEQYF.

The chain couples TRBV20-1 to TRBJ2-3; TRBD2 matches 8 bases. CDR3 length: 15 amino acids. Germline V gives CDR1 DFQATT, CDR2 SNEGSKA (reference sequence). The junction had 6 bases not matched to a gene; V was cut back by 3 bases and J by 1 base. The CDR3 DNA reads as TGCAGTGCTAGGGTAGCGGGACGGGGCACAGATACGCAGTATTTT. Its protein product is CSARVAGRGTDTQYF.

The chain joins TRBV7-2 to TRBJ1-4; no reliable D call. The germline gives CDR1 SGHTA, CDR2 FQGNSA. V was clipped by 6 bases and J by 7 bases, with 15 bases between them. This CDR3 contains 14 residues. Written as DNA, the CDR3 is TGTGCCAGCAGGTCGGCGCTAATGGGTGAAAAACTGTTTTTT. Translated: CASRSALMGEKLFF.

This clonotype was found a few times. The chain couples TRBV5-1 to TRBJ2-7; D is possibly TRBD1 or TRBD2 (5 bases each). CDR3 length: 13 residues. Trimming stripped 4 bases from V and 3 bases from J, with 11 bases between. The V gene's germline CDR1 is SGHRS and CDR2 YFSETQ. The CDR3 here is CASSRDLSYEQYF. The CDR3 coding sequence is TGCGCCAGCAGCCGGGACCTCAGCTACGAGCAGTACTTC. Using reference TRBV5-1 and TRBJ2-7 for the parts outside the CDR3, the full variable domain is KAGVTQTPRYLIKTRGQQVTLSCSPISGHRSVSWYQQTPGQGLQFLFEYFSETQRNKGNFPGRFSGRQFSNSRSEMNVSTLELGDSALYLCASSRDLSYEQYFGPGTRLTVT.

This clonotype was recorded a few times. The rearrangement joins TRBV5-1 to TRBJ2-7; D may be TRBD1 (6 bases). Trimming removed 3 bases at V and 3 bases at J, with 10 bases between. Looked up from germline, CDR1 is SGHRS and CDR2 is YFSETQ. The CDR3 covers 13 residues. Here the CDR3 reads CASSWQQGYEQYF. Written as DNA, the CDR3 is TGCGCCAGCAGCTGGCAACAGGGCTACGAGCAGTACTTC.

The chain recombines TRBV18 with TRBJ2-5; TRBD1 matches at 9 bases. The V gene end was trimmed by 0 bases and the J gene end by 2 bases; junction bases not matched to a gene: 7. The CDR3 runs to 17 residues. CDR1 and CDR2 (germline): KGHSH, LQKENI. The CDR3 DNA is TGTGCCAGCTCACCACCTCGCCGGGGACAGGGACAAGAGACCCAGTACTTC. Translating gives CASSPPRRGQGQETQYF.

The chain joins TRBV6-5 to TRBJ2-7; D remains unclear. Germline CDR1 is MNHEY and CDR2 is SVGAGI. CDR3 length equals 17 residues. V was trimmed by 2 bases and J by 0 bases, leaving 17 bases between them. In DNA, the CDR3 is TGTGCCAGCAGTTACGCGGCCCCCAGTGAGAGCTCCTACGAGCAGTACTTC. This encodes CASSYAAPSESSYEQYF.

This clonotype was counted between two and nine times. The genes are TRBV12-3 or TRBV12-4 and TRBJ2-6, with D tentatively TRBD1 (6 bases). The CDR3 extends over 16 amino acids. Trimming removed 6 bases at V and 3 bases at J, with 15 bases between. CDR3: CASSPTTGYGANVLTF. The DNA for the CDR3 is TGTGCCAGCAGCCCAACCACAGGGTATGGGGCCAACGTCCTGACTTTC.

The CDR3 DNA is TGTGCCAGCAGCGGTCGGCGGGACGGCGAGCAGTTCTTC. It encodes CASSGRRDGEQFF. The chain is built from TRBV9 and TRBJ2-1; D might be TRBD2 (6 bases). The CDR3 length is 13 residues. V was shortened by 3 bases and J by 10 bases, with 14 bases between the two germline ends. Germline assignment: CDR1 SGDLS and CDR2 YYNGEE. Complete variable domain (other parts from reference TRBV9 and TRBJ2-1): DSGVTQTPKHLITATGQRVTLRCSPRSGDLSVYWYQQSLDQGLQFLIQYYNGEERAKGNILERFSAQQFPDLHSELNLSSLELGDSALYFCASSGRRDGEQFFGPGTRLTVL.

This clonotype was detected a few times. This chain joins TRBV3-1 and TRBJ2-2; the match to TRBD1 covers 9 bases. V dropped 4 bases and J dropped 4; count of bases not matched to a gene: 7. Germline V CDR1 and CDR2: LGHDT, YNNKEL (reference sequence). This CDR3 is built from 16 residues. CDR3 sequence: CASSPTTGGGTGELFF. In DNA form, the CDR3 reads TGTGCCAGCAGCCCTACGACAGGGGGTGGCACCGGGGAGCTGTTTTTT.

This clonotype was recorded a few times. The CDR3 loop reads CASSDGPGGVDYTF. CDR3 nucleotide sequence: TGTGCCAGCAGCGATGGGCCCGGGGGGGTGGACTACACCTTC. The gene calls are TRBV7-2 and TRBJ1-2, with a tentative D call TRBD1 (5 bases). From germline, CDR1 is SGHTA and CDR2 FQGNSA. V was clipped by 5 bases and J by 10 bases, with 20 bases between them. There are 14 residues in the CDR3.

This clonotype has only a few counts. The chain recombines TRBV28 with TRBJ2-7; D is perhaps TRBD2 (5 bases). The CDR3 totals 14 residues. V was trimmed by 5 bases and J by 10 bases, leaving 21 bases between them. Germline CDR1 reads MDHEN; CDR2 reads SYDVKM. The CDR3 region is CASSPPSGHYGQYF. CDR3 nucleotides: TGTGCCAGCAGTCCCCCCAGCGGCCACTACGGACAGTACTTC.

This clonotype has a handful of counts. This rearrangement joins TRBV3-1 to TRBJ2-7, with TRBD2 matching 7 bases. CDR3 size: 14 residues. Trimming took 5 bases from V and 3 from J; bases not matched to a gene: 7. Germline V lookup: CDR1 LGHDT, CDR2 YNNKEL (reference sequence). This CDR3 reads CASSTRTRHYEQYF. The DNA for the CDR3 is TGTGCCAGCAGCACTAGGACTAGACACTACGAGCAGTACTTC.

The chain employs TRBV10-3 and TRBJ2-7; TRBD2 might be the D (6 bases). The CDR3 contains 16 residues. Trimming stripped 5 bases from V and 5 bases from J, with 22 bases between. CDR1 is ENHRY and CDR2 is SYGVKD in the germline V gene. This CDR3 reads CAISQPLEGENDEQYF. In DNA, the CDR3 is TGTGCCATCAGTCAGCCGCTGGAGGGTGAAAACGACGAGCAGTACTTC.

This clonotype was detected only a few times. The rearrangement joins TRBV7-2 to TRBJ2-7; TRBD2 agrees at 7 bases. The CDR3 loop spans 13 amino acids. Trimming removed 4 bases from V and 6 bases from J; junction bases left unmatched: 6. The germline gives CDR1 SGHTA, CDR2 FQGNSA. The CDR3 loop reads CASSSQGLGEQYF. Here the CDR3 DNA reads TGTGCCAGCAGCTCACAAGGACTAGGCGAGCAGTACTTC.

This clonotype appeared a few times. CDR3 bases: TGCAGTGCTACTCCAAGGGGGCAAGAGACCCAGTACTTC. Encoded protein: CSATPRGQETQYF. The gene calls are TRBV20-1 and TRBJ2-5, with a tentative D call TRBD1 (6 bases). Between the trimmed V and J ends, which lost 4 bases and 2 bases, there was a span of 11 bases. Germline-derived CDR1 and CDR2 are DFQATT and SNEGSKA (reference sequence). The CDR3 is 13 amino acids.

The CDR3 DNA is TGTGCCAGCAGTGAAGGTCCGGGCACTGAAGCTTTCTTT. Amino acid sequence: CASSEGPGTEAFF. The rearrangement uses TRBV2 and TRBJ1-1; D gene unclear. The CDR3 contains 13 residues. V was shortened by 1 base and J by 4 bases, with 7 bases between the two germline ends. The germline V gene encodes CDR1 SNHLY and CDR2 FYNNEI. Drawing the rest from reference TRBV2 and TRBJ1-1, the complete variable domain is EPEVTQTPSHQVTQMGQEVILRCVPISNHLYFYWYRQILGQKVEFLVSFYNNEISEKSEIFDDQFSVERPDGSNFTLKIRSTKLEDSAMYFCASSEGPGTEAFFGQGTRLTVV.

CDR3 protein: CATSAGGLGTDTQYF. CDR3 coding DNA: TGTGCCACCAGTGCGGGAGGGCTCGGCACAGATACGCAGTATTTT. The chain links TRBV24-1 to TRBJ2-3; 8 positions agree with TRBD2. The CDR3 consists of 15 residues. V lost 5 bases and J lost 1; bases outside the gene matches: 4. Germline V gene sequence: CDR1 KGHDR, CDR2 SFDVKD.

The chain carries TRBV11-2 and TRBJ2-2, with TRBD2 identical over 7 bases. The germline V gene encodes CDR1 SGHAT and CDR2 FQNNGV. This CDR3 contains 14 residues. The junction had 1 base not matched to a gene; V was cut back by 1 base and J by 5 bases. CDR3 sequence: CASSLVGLTGELFF. In DNA, the CDR3 is TGTGCCAGCAGCTTAGTGGGACTAACCGGGGAGCTGTTTTTT.

V gene TRBV5-1 combines with J gene TRBJ2-2; 9 bases are a match to TRBD2. CDR3 length: 16 amino acids. Germline loops: CDR1 SGHRS, CDR2 YFSETQ. The J segment lost 6 bases and the V segment lost 0 bases, leaving 6 bases of the junction unmatched. The CDR3 coding sequence is TGCGCCAGCAGCTTGGTTCGCGGGAGGGCCTCCGGGGAGCTGTTTTTT. Translating it yields CASSLVRGRASGELFF.

Only a few counts were recorded for this clonotype. V and J are TRBV6-5 and TRBJ2-3; possible D gene TRBD2, 5 bases. V lost 2 bases to trimming and J lost 8 bases, with 17 bases between them. The germline V gene encodes CDR1 MNHEY and CDR2 SVGAGI. The CDR3 is 15 amino acids. CDR3 coding DNA: TGTGCCAGCAGTTACACGGGGTTAGCGCTCGGTACGCAGTATTTT. This sequence encodes CASSYTGLALGTQYF.

This clonotype was detected many times. This chain links TRBV12-3 or TRBV12-4 with TRBJ2-5; D is unresolved. The germline V and J ends were trimmed by 6 bases and 3 bases, with 11 bases remaining between them. This CDR3 region has 13 residues. CDR3 region: CASSPGRKETQYF. For the CDR3, the DNA is TGTGCCAGCAGCCCTGGACGGAAAGAGACCCAGTACTTC.